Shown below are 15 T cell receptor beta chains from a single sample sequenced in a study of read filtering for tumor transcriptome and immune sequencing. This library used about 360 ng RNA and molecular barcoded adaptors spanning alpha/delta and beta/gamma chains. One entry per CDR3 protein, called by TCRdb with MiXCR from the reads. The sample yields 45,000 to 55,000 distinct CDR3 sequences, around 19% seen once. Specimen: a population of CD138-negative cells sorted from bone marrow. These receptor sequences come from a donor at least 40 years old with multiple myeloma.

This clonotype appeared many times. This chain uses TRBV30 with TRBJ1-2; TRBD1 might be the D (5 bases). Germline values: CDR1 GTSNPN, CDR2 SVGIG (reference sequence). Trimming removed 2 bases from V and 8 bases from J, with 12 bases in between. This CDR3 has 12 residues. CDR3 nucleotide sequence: TGTGCCTGGAGTTTGGGGGGACGGGGCTACACCTTC. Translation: CAWSLGGRGYTF. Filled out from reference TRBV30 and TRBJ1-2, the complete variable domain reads SQTIHQWPATLVQPVGSPLSLECTVEGTSNPNLYWYRQAAGRGLQLLFYSVGIGQISSEVPQNLSASRPQDRQFILSSKKLLLSDSGFYLCAWSLGGRGYTFGSGTRLTVV.

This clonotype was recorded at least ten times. CDR3 residues: CASSLERGNYGYTF. The CDR3 region has the DNA TGTGCCAGCAGCTTAGAAAGGGGGAACTATGGCTACACCTTC. The V and J genes are TRBV11-2 and TRBJ1-2; weak D call: TRBD1 (6 bases). V lost 0 bases, J lost 2 bases, and 7 bases lay in between. The CDR3 covers 14 residues. Germline V gene sequence: CDR1 SGHAT, CDR2 FQNNGV.

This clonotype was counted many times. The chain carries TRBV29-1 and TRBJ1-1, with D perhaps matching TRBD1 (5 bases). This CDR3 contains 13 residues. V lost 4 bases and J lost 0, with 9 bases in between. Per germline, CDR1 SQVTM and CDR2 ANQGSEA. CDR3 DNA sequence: TGCAGCGTTGGGCAGGGCCTGAACACTGAAGCTTTCTTT. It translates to CSVGQGLNTEAFF.

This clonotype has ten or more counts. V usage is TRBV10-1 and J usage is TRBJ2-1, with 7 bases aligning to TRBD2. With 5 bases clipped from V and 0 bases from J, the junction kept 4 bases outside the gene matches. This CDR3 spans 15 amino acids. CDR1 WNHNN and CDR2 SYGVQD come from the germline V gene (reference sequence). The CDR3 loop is CASSRSGISYNEQFF. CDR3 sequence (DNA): TGCGCCAGCAGTCGAAGCGGGATCTCCTACAATGAGCAGTTCTTC.

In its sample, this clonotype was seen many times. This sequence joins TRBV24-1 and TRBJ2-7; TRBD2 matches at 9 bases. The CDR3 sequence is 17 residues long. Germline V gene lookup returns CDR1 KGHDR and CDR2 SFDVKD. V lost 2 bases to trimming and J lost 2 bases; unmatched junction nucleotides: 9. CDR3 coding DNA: TGTGCCACCAGTGATTCGAGGGCTAGCGGGGTTACCTACGAGCAGTACTTC. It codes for CATSDSRASGVTYEQYF.

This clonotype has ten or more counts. CDR3 region: CASSPQGYQPQHF. The CDR3 DNA reads as TGTGCCAGCAGTCCTCAGGGGTATCAGCCCCAGCATTTT. This chain joins TRBV12-3 or TRBV12-4 and TRBJ1-5; D possibly corresponds to TRBD1 (6 bases). The CDR3 spans 13 residues. Trimming took off 5 bases at V and 5 bases at J, with 10 bases between the two ends.

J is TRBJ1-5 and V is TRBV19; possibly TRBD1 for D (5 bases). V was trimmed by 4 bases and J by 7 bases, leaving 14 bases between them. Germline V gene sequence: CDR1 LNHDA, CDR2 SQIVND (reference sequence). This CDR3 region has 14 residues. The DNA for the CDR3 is TGTGCCAGTAGTACGTCGGGGGTCGGGCAGCCCCAGCATTTT. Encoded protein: CASSTSGVGQPQHF. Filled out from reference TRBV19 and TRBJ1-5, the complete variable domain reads DGGITQSPKYLFRKEGQNVTLSCEQNLNHDAMYWYRQDPGQGLRLIYYSQIVNDFQKGDIAEGYSVSREKKESFPLTVTSAQKNPTAFYLCASSTSGVGQPQHFGDGTRLSIL.

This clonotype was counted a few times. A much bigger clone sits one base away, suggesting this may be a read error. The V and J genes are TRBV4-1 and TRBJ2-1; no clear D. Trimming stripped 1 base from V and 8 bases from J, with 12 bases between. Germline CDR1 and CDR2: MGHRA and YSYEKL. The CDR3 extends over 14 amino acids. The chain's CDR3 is CASSQGFTDDEQFF. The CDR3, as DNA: TGCGCCAGCAGCCAAGGTTTTACCGACGATGAGCAGTTCTTC.

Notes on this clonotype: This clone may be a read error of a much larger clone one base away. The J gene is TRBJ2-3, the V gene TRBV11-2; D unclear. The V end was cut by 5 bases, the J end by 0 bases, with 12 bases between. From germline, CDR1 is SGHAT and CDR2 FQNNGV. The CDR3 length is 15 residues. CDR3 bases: TGTGCCAGCAGCCAGGACGGAACTAGCACAGATACGCAGTATTTT. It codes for CASSQDGTSTDTQYF.

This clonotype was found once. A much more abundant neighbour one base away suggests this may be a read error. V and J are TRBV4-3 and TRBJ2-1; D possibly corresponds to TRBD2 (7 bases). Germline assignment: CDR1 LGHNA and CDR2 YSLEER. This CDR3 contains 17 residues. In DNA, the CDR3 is TGCGTCAGCAGCCAAGAAAGGCGGGGGCGCTCCTACAATGAGCAGTTCTTC. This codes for CVSSQERRGRSYNEQFF.

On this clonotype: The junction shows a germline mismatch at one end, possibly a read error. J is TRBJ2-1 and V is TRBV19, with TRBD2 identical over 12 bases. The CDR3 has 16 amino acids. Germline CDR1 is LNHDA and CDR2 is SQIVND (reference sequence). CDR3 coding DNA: TGTGTCAGTAGTCGGATGACTAGCGGGAGAGCGAATGAGCAGTTCTTC. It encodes CVSSRMTSGRANEQFF.

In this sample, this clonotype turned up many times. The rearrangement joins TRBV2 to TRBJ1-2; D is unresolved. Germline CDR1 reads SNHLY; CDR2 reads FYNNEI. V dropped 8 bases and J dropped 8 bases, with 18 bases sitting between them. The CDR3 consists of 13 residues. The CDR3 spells CASWEATQRGYTF. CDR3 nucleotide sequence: TGTGCCAGCTGGGAAGCCACTCAGCGAGGCTACACCTTC.

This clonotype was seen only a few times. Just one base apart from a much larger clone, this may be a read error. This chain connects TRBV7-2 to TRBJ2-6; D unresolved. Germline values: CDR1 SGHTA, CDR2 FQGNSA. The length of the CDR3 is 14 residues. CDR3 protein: CARSVGWGANVLTF. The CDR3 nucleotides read TGTGCCCGCAGCGTAGGGTGGGGGGCCAACGTCCTGACTTTC. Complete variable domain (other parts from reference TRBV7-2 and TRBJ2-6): GAGVSQSPSNKVTEKGKDVELRCDPISGHTALYWYRQSLGQGLEFLIYFQGNSAPDKSGLPSDRFSAERTGGSVSTLTIQRTQQEDSAVYLCARSVGWGANVLTFGAGSRLTVL.

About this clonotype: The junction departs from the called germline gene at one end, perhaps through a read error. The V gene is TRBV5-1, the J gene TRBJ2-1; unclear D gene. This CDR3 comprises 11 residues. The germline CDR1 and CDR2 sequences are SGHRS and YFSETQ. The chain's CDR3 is CASRLAHEQSF. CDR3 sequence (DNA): TGCGCCAGCAGACTGGCCCATGAGCAGTCCTTC.

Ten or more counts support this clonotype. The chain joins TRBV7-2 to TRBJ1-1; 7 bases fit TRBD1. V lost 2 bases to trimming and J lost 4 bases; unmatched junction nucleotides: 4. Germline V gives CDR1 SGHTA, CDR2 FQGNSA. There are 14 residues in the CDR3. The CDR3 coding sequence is TGTGCCAGCAGCTTATCCAGGGGGATCACTGAAGCTTTCTTT. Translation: CASSLSRGITEAFF.